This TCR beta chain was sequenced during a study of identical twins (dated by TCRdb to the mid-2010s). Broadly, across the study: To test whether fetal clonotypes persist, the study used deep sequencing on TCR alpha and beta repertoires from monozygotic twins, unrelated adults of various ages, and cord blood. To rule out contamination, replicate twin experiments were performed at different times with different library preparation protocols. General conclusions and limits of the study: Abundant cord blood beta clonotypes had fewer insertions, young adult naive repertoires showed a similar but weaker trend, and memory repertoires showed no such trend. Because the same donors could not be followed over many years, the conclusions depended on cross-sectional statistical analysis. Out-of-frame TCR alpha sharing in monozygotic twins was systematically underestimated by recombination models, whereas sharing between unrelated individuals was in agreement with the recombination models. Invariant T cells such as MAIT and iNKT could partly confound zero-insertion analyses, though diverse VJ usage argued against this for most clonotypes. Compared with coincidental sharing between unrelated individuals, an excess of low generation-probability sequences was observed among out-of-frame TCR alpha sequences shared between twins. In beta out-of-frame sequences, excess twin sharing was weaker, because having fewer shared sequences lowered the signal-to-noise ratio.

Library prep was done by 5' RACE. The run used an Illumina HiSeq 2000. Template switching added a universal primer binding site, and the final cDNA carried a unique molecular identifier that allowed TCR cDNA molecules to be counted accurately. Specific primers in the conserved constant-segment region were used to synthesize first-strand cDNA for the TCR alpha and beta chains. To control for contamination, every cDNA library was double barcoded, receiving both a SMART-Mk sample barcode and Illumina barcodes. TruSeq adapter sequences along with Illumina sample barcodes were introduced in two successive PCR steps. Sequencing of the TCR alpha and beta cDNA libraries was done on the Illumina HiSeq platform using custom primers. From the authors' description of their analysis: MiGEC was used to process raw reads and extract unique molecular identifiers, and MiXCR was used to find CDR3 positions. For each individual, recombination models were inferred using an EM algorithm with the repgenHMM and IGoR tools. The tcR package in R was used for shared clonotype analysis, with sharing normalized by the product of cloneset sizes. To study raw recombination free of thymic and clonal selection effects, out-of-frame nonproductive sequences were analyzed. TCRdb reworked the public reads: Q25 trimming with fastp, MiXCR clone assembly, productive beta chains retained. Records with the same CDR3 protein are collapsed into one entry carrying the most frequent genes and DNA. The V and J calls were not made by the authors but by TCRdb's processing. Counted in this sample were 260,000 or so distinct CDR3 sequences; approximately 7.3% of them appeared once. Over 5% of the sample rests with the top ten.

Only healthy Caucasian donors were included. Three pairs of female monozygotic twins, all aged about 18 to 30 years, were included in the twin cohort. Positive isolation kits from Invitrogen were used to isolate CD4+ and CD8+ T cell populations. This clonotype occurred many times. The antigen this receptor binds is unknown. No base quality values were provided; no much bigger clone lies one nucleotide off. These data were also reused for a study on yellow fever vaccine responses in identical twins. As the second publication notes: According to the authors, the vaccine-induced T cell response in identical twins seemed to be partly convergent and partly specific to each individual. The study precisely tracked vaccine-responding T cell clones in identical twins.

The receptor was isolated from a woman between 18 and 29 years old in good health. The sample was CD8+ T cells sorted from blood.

CDR3 region: CASSSGTYDGTDTQYF. The base sequence is TGTGCCAGCAGCTCCGGGACTTACGATGGCACAGATACGCAGTATTTT. This sequence uses TRBV13 and TRBJ2-3; the D gene is perhaps TRBD2, from 6 matching bases. From the cysteine up to the phenylalanine, the CDR3 has a length of 16 residues. The sequence is cut down to CDR3 DNA, 48 bases in frame from base 1. Trimming takes 4 bases from V and 1 base from J, and the germline ends sit 15 bases apart. The germline V gene (reference sequence) provides CDR1 PRHDT and CDR2 FYEKMQ.